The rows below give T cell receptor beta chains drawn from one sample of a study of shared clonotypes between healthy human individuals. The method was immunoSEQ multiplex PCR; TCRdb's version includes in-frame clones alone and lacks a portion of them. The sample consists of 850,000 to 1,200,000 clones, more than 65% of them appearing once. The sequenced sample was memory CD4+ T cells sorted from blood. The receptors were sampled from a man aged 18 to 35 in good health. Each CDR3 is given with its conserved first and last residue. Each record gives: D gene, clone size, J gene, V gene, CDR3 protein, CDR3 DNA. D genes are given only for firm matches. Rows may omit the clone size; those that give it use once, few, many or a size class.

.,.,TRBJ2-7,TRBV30,CAWDRDRPYEQYF,TGTGCCTGGGACCGGGACCGACCCTACGAGCAGTACTTC
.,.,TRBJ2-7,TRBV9,CASSGRDGSYEQYF,TGTGCCAGCAGCGGCCGGGACGGATCCTACGAGCAGTACTTC
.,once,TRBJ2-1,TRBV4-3,CASSQDYGGSSSYNEQFF,TGCGCCAGCAGCCAAGATTACGGCGGGTCTAGCTCCTACAATGAGCAGTTCTTC
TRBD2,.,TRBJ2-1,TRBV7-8,CASSWASGGPVYNEQFF,TGTGCCAGCAGCTGGGCTAGCGGGGGTCCTGTCTACAATGAGCAGTTCTTC
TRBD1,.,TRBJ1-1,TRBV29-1,CSVRQGEGTEAFF,TGCAGCGTCAGACAGGGCGAGGGCACTGAAGCTTTCTTT
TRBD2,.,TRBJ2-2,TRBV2,CASSSSGGPNTGELFF,TGTGCCAGCAGTTCTAGCGGGGGACCGAACACCGGGGAGCTGTTTTTT
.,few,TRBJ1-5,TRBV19,CASTPGGNQPQHF,TGTGCCAGTACCCCTGGGGGGAATCAGCCCCAGCATTTT
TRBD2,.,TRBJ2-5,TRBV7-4,CASSLSAGPQETQYF,TGTGCCAGCAGCTTATCAGCGGGGCCCCAAGAGACCCAGTACTTC
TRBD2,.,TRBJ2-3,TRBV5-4,CASSFSGRTDTQYF,TGTGCCAGCAGCTTTAGCGGGCGCACAGATACGCAGTATTTT
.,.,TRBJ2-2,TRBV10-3,CAISESVLRAGSRTGELFF,TGTGCCATCAGTGAGTCGGTTCTACGGGCGGGCTCGAGGACCGGGGAGCTGTTTTTT
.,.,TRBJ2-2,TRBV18,CASSPQGGNTGELFF,TGTGCCAGCTCACCACAGGGCGGGAACACCGGGGAGCTGTTTTTT
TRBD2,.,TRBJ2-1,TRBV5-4,CASSLGSSGGYNEQFF,TGTGCCAGCAGCTTGGGGTCTAGCGGGGGATACAATGAGCAGTTCTTC
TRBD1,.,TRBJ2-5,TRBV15,CATSRDWTGQETQYF,TGTGCCACCAGCAGAGATTGGACAGGGCAAGAGACCCAGTACTTC
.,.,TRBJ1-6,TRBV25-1,CASEEWPNSPLHF,TGTGCCAGCGAAGAGTGGCCGAATTCACCCCTCCACTTT
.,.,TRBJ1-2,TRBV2,CASLSQTVFYGYTF,TGTGCCAGCCTATCTCAGACAGTTTTTTATGGCTACACCTTC
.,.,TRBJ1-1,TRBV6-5,CASSSRQFFNTEAFF,TGTGCCAGCAGCTCACGCCAGTTCTTTAACACTGAAGCTTTCTTT
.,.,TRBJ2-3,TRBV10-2,CASSTMGENTQYF,TGCGCCAGCAGTACCATGGGGGAAAATACGCAGTATTTT
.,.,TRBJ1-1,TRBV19,CASSPVQGTEAFF,TGTGCCAGTAGCCCGGTACAGGGCACTGAAGCTTTCTTT
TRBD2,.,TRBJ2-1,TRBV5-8,CASSWSGGAGYNEQFF,TGTGCCAGCAGCTGGAGCGGGGGCGCGGGATACAATGAGCAGTTCTTC
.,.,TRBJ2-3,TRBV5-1,CASRLGQQGSSDTQYF,TGCGCCAGCAGGTTGGGCCAACAGGGTAGCTCAGATACGCAGTATTTT
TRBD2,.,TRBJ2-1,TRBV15,CATGGRGTYNEQFF,TGTGCCACCGGAGGGCGGGGGACCTACAATGAGCAGTTCTTC
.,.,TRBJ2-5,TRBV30,CAWSKSPTQREETQYF,TGTGCCTGGAGTAAGTCCCCGACACAGCGCGAGGAGACCCAGTACTTC
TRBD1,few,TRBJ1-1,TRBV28,CASGEQTGIEAFF,TGTGCCAGCGGGGAACAGACAGGGATTGAAGCTTTCTTT
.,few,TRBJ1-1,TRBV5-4,CASSLNGGRAEAFF,TGTGCCAGCAGCTTGAACGGGGGCCGGGCTGAAGCTTTCTTT
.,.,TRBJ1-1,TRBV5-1,CASSLEQGGGYTEAFF,TGCGCCAGCAGCTTGGAGCAGGGAGGGGGGTACACTGAAGCTTTCTTT
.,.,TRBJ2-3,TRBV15,CATSRVGGADTQYF,TGTGCCACCAGCCGCGTTGGTGGGGCCGATACGCAGTATTTT
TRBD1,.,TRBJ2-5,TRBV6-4,CASTKDRALETQYF,TGTGCCAGCACTAAAGACAGGGCTTTGGAGACCCAGTACTTC
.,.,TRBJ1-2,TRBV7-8,CASSLQASGHGYTF,TGTGCCAGCAGCTTACAGGCCTCAGGGCATGGCTACACCTTC
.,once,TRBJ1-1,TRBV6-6,CASKGSMNPEAFF,TGTGCCAGCAAGGGGAGCATGAACCCTGAAGCTTTCTTT
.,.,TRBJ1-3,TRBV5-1,CASSLAGNSGNTIYF,TGCGCCAGCAGCCTTGCGGGGAACTCTGGAAACACCATATATTTT
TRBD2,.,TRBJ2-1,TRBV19,CASSNSGSTYNEQFF,TGTGCCAGTAGTAATAGCGGGAGCACCTACAATGAGCAGTTCTTC
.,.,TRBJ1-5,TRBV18,CASSPGNRDQPQHF,TGTGCCAGCTCACCGGGGAACCGAGATCAGCCCCAGCATTTT
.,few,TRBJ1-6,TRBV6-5,CASSSVGSPLHF,TGTGCCAGCAGTTCGGTCGGCTCACCCCTCCACTTT
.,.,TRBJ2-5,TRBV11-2,CASSPGAQQTQYF,TGTGCCAGCAGCCCGGGGGCGCAGCAGACCCAGTACTTC
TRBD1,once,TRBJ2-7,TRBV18,CASSPGQGRYEQYF,TGTGCCAGCTCACCCGGACAGGGGAGGTACGAGCAGTACTTC
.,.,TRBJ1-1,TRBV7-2,CASSLGAANTEAFF,TGTGCCAGCAGCTTAGGGGCAGCGAACACTGAAGCTTTCTTT
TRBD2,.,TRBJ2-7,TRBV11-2,CASSTSAGGLEQYF,TGTGCCAGCAGCACTTCAGCGGGGGGGCTCGAGCAGTACTTC
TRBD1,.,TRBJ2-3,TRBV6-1,CASSEYRGTTDTQYF,TGTGCCAGCAGTGAATACAGGGGAACCACAGATACGCAGTATTTT
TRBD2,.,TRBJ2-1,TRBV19,CASSALQEASGRLINEQFF,TGTGCCAGTAGTGCCCTGCAAGAAGCTAGCGGGAGACTGATCAATGAGCAGTTCTTC
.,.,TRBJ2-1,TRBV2,CASSIREQFF,TGTGCCAGCAGCATCCGTGAGCAGTTCTTC
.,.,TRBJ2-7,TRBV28,CASTSKGVGYEQYF,TGTGCCAGCACGTCTAAAGGGGTCGGCTACGAGCAGTACTTC
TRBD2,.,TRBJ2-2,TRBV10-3,CAISWVLASTGELFF,TGTGCCATCAGTTGGGTACTAGCGAGCACCGGGGAGCTGTTTTTT
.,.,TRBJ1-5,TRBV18,CASSPVYTVSNQPQHF,TGTGCCAGCTCACCAGTGTATACAGTTAGCAATCAGCCCCAGCATTTT
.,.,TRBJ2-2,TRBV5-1,CASSWIAVTGELFF,TGCGCCAGCAGCTGGATCGCAGTCACCGGGGAGCTGTTTTTT
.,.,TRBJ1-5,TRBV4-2,CASSQDGDSNQPQHF,TGTGCCAGCAGCCAAGATGGGGACAGCAATCAGCCCCAGCATTTT
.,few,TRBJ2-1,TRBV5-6,CASSQQGRNEQFF,TGTGCCAGCAGCCAACAGGGGAGGAATGAGCAGTTCTTC
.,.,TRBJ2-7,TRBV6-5,CASQLAGRYEQYF,TGTGCCAGCCAACTTGCAGGGCGATACGAGCAGTACTTC
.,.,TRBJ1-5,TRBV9,CASSVGTAGQPQHF,TGTGCCAGCAGCGTAGGGACGGCGGGTCAGCCCCAGCATTTT
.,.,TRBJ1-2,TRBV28,CASSIGGLDRTSYGYTF,TGTGCCAGCAGTATCGGCGGGTTGGATCGCACCTCCTATGGCTACACCTTC
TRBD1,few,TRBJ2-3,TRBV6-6,CASSSRGQGGTDTQYF,TGTGCCAGCAGTTCCAGGGGACAGGGCGGCACAGATACGCAGTATTTT
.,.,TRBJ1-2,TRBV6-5,CASSYSKGTYGYTF,TGTGCCAGCAGTTACTCTAAGGGTACCTATGGCTACACCTTC
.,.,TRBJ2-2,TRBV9,CASGGTNTGELFF,TGTGCCAGCGGGGGAACAAACACCGGGGAGCTGTTTTTT
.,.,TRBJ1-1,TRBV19,CAVSLRVDTEAFF,TGTGCCGTGAGCCTTAGGGTGGACACTGAAGCTTTCTTT
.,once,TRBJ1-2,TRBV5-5,CASSLAGSYGYTF,TGTGCCAGCAGCTTGGCTGGCAGTTATGGCTACACCTTC
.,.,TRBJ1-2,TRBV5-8,CASSPDGPTGYTF,TGTGCCAGCAGCCCGGACGGACCAACGGGCTACACCTTC